The sequence of this T cell receptor (beta chain) was determined in a study of naive CD8 T cells in extremely preterm neonates. The study, taken as a whole, reports: Compared with all age groups, preterm neonates showed less repertoire richness. Shared CDR3 nucleotide sequences: preterm around 3%, term roughly 0.4%, children 0.03%, adults about 0.0095%.

The data were produced by immunoSEQ multiplex PCR, yet TCRdb's version contains in-frame clones alone and is incomplete. The sample yields 6,000 to 9,000 clones, approximately 98% seen once. Turning to this clone: Its target is unknown.

The sequence was collected from a human donor in good health. Sample: naive CD8+ T cells from blood.

This CDR3 is CASSQDREPAGFYEQFF. CDR3 nucleotide sequence: TGCGCCAGCAGCCAAGATCGAGAGCCAGCGGGATTCTATGAGCAGTTCTTC. The chain recombines TRBV4-1 with TRBJ2-1; TRBD2 aligns across 7 bases. The CDR3 runs to 17 residues. J gave up 8 bases and V 0 bases, and 13 bases lay outside the gene matches. Germline assignment: CDR1 MGHRA and CDR2 YSYEKL.